These 18 T cell receptor beta chains were sequenced from one sample in a study of CD8 T cells in Susac syndrome. RNA totalling about 0.45 to 1 ug underwent reverse transcription with random hexamers. TCRdb reanalysed the immunoSEQ multiplex PCR reads using MiXCR and keeps one entry per CDR3 protein. The sample records about 200,000 distinct CDR3 sequences, over 75% being singletons. The sample consisted of CD4+ T cells from PBMCs. The receptors were sampled from a human donor with Susac syndrome.

This chain uses TRBV7-9 with TRBJ2-7; 10 nucleotides match TRBD2. Trimming removed 6 bases from V and 0 bases from J; junction bases left unmatched: 17. The CDR3 is made up of 19 amino acids. From germline, CDR1 is SEHNR and CDR2 FQNEAQ (reference sequence). CDR3 sequence (DNA): TGTGCCAGCAGTTCTCTCGACTGGATAGCGGGAGGCCCCTCCTACGAGCAGTACTTC. Translated: CASSSLDWIAGGPSYEQYF.

The chain has TRBV5-1 and TRBJ2-5; D possibly uses TRBD1 or TRBD2 (5 bases each). Trimming took off 1 base at V and 5 bases at J, with 12 bases between the two ends. This CDR3 region has 14 residues. Germline CDR1 SGHRS, CDR2 YFSETQ. The chain's CDR3 is CASSLRGAQETQYF. CDR3 DNA sequence: TGCGCCAGCAGCTTGCGAGGGGCGCAGGAGACCCAGTACTTC.

This clonotype was seen only once. The chain is built from TRBV20-1 and TRBJ1-2; D gene uncertain. The germline V gene encodes CDR1 DFQATT and CDR2 SNEGSKA (reference sequence). The V gene lost 4 bases and the J gene lost 5 bases, with 8 bases spanning the gap. The CDR3 loop spans 11 amino acids. The CDR3: CSAKTVYGYTF. The CDR3 coding sequence is TGCAGTGCTAAGACGGTATATGGCTACACCTTC.

J is TRBJ1-5 and V is TRBV15; D ambiguous. Between the trimmed V and J ends, which lost 0 bases and 0 bases, there was a span of 12 bases. The CDR3 covers 17 residues. Germline CDR1 and CDR2: LNHNV and YYDKDF (reference sequence). Written as DNA, the CDR3 is TGTGCCACCAGCAGAGATTCGGGCGGCTATAGCAATCAGCCCCAGCATTTT. Translating gives CATSRDSGGYSNQPQHF.

The chain carries TRBV29-1 and TRBJ2-7, with D unclear. Deletions cut 6 bases from V and 3 bases from J, with 12 bases between. CDR3 length: 12 residues. Per the germline V gene, CDR1 is SQVTM and CDR2 is ANQGSEA. CDR3 nucleotides: TGCAGCGTGGAAACAGACCTCTACGAGCAGTACTTC. Amino acids: CSVETDLYEQYF.

The chain is built from TRBV6-2 or TRBV6-3 and TRBJ2-1; 9 nucleotides line up with TRBD1. This CDR3 region has 15 residues. Germline V gives CDR1 MNHEY, CDR2 SVGEGT. V gave up 7 bases and J gave up 4 bases; unmatched junction bases: 8. The CDR3 region has the DNA TGTGCCAGCATGGGGACAGGGAGTAAATACAATGAGCAGTTCTTC. This sequence encodes CASMGTGSKYNEQFF.

The genes are TRBV28 and TRBJ2-3; possibly TRBD2 for D (6 bases). Germline CDR1 is MDHEN and CDR2 is SYDVKM. This CDR3 spans 15 amino acids. Trimming stripped 8 bases from V and 3 bases from J, with 18 bases between. In DNA, the CDR3 is TGTGCCAGCGCCCCGGGTGGGGGGTTGACAGATACGCAGTATTTT. Encoded protein: CASAPGGGLTDTQYF.

This clonotype was counted once. This rearrangement joins TRBV4-1 to TRBJ2-7; D is perhaps TRBD2 (5 bases). Trimming removed 4 bases from V and 7 bases from J, with 8 bases in between. The germline V gene encodes CDR1 MGHRA and CDR2 YSYEKL. The CDR3 runs 11 residues. This CDR3 reads CASSPTGEQYF. CDR3 in DNA: TGCGCCAGCAGCCCGACGGGGGAGCAGTACTTC.

The chain combines TRBV9 with TRBJ1-4; no clear D gene. Germline V gene sequence: CDR1 SGDLS, CDR2 YYNGEE. Trimming pared 4 bases from V and 0 bases from J, leaving 7 bases between. This CDR3 has 14 amino acids. The CDR3 bases are TGTGCCAGCAGCATCGGGACAACTAATGAAAAACTGTTTTTT. Its protein product is CASSIGTTNEKLFF.

This clonotype was seen only once. The rearrangement links TRBV6-5 to TRBJ2-7; 7 positions match TRBD1. V gave up 7 bases and J gave up 1 base; unmatched junction bases: 10. The length of the CDR3 is 15 residues. The germline CDR1 and CDR2 sequences are MNHEY and SVGAGI. CDR3 loop: CASKSLTGVSYEQYF. The CDR3 DNA is TGTGCCAGCAAATCTCTAACAGGGGTATCCTACGAGCAGTACTTC.

J is TRBJ2-1 and V is TRBV29-1; 14 bases align to TRBD2. The germline V gene encodes CDR1 SQVTM and CDR2 ANQGSEA. The CDR3 sequence is 14 residues long. CDR3 region: CSATSGRALNEQFF. CDR3 sequence (DNA): TGCAGTGCGACTAGCGGGAGGGCCCTGAATGAGCAGTTCTTC.

The V and J genes are TRBV7-2 and TRBJ2-1, with D unclear. CDR3 length equals 15 residues. The V gene's germline CDR1 is SGHTA and CDR2 FQGNSA. V lost 1 base to trimming and J lost 2 bases, with 9 bases between them. The CDR3 region is CASSLDSSPYNEQFF. The CDR3 region has the DNA TGTGCCAGCAGCTTAGACAGCTCTCCCTACAATGAGCAGTTCTTC. The full variable domain, its missing parts supplied by reference TRBV7-2 and TRBJ2-1, is GAGVSQSPSNKVTEKGKDVELRCDPISGHTALYWYRQSLGQGLEFLIYFQGNSAPDKSGLPSDRFSAERTGGSVSTLTIQRTQQEDSAVYLCASSLDSSPYNEQFFGPGTRLTVL.

The chain couples TRBV20-1 to TRBJ1-2; TRBD1 agrees at 10 bases. In germline, CDR1 is DFQATT, CDR2 SNEGSKA (reference sequence). This CDR3 comprises 17 residues. Unmatched junction bases numbered 18, after V lost 6 bases and J lost 5 bases. The CDR3 nucleotides are TGCAGTGCAGGTCGGGTGGGTCGGACAGGGGGTTCGTATGGCTACACCTTC. Protein product: CSAGRVGRTGGSYGYTF.

The chain employs TRBV19 and TRBJ2-2, with no clear D. Germline values: CDR1 LNHDA, CDR2 SQIVND (reference sequence). There are 13 residues in the CDR3. Trimming stripped 6 bases from V and 1 base from J, with 6 bases between. The CDR3 nucleotides read TGTGCCAGTAGGGAAGGGAACACCGGGGAGCTGTTTTTT. Protein product: CASREGNTGELFF.

The table lists this clonotype with a count of one. The chain has TRBV7-2 and TRBJ2-7; D remains unclear. V was trimmed by 1 base and J by 2 bases, leaving 9 bases between them. CDR1 and CDR2 from the germline V gene are SGHTA and FQGNSA. The CDR3 is 14 residues long. Here the CDR3 reads CASSLVVNTYEQYF. The CDR3 DNA reads as TGTGCCAGCAGCTTAGTGGTCAATACCTACGAGCAGTACTTC.

The chain recombines TRBV10-1 with TRBJ2-3, with 11 bases that match TRBD2. The J segment lost 3 bases and the V segment lost 1 base, leaving 3 bases of the junction unmatched. The CDR3 has 16 residues. The germline gives CDR1 WNHNN, CDR2 SYGVQD (reference sequence). The CDR3 is CASSEFGTSGTDTQYF. CDR3 nucleotide sequence: TGCGCCAGCAGTGAGTTCGGGACTAGCGGTACAGATACGCAGTATTTT.

The chain uses TRBV18 and TRBJ1-5; D call uncertain. With 4 bases removed from V and 5 bases from J, the gap between germline ends came to 15 bases. There are 15 residues in the CDR3. CDR1 is KGHSH, CDR2 LQKENI, per germline. CDR3 loop: CASSQEGLGYQPQHF. The CDR3 region has the DNA TGTGCCAGCTCACAGGAAGGGCTGGGGTATCAGCCCCAGCATTTT.

The CDR3 coding sequence is TGCAGTGCCCCGGTTAGAACAGAGCTGAACACTGAAGCTTTCTTT. Translating it yields CSAPVRTELNTEAFF. The J gene is TRBJ1-1, the V gene TRBV20-1; D is unclear. The CDR3 consists of 15 residues. V was trimmed by 6 bases and J by 0 bases, leaving 17 bases between them. Germline values: CDR1 DFQATT, CDR2 SNEGSKA (reference sequence).